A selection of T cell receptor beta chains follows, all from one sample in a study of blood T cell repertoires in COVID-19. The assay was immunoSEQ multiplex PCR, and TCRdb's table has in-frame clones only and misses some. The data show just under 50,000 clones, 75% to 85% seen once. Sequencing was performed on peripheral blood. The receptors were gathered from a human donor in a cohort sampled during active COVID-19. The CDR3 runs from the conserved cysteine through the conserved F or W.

CDR3 protein: CSVVGDNEQFF; J gene: TRBJ2-1; V gene: TRBV29-1
CDR3 protein: CASSLVSGIYEQYF; J gene: TRBJ2-7; V gene: TRBV5-4
CDR3 protein: CASSLAGALGDTQYF; J gene: TRBJ2-3; V gene: TRBV7-9
CDR3 protein: CASSPGLAGRNEQFF; J gene: TRBJ2-1; V gene: TRBV7-3
CDR3 protein: CASSPPPGLGLSGELFF; J gene: TRBJ2-2; V gene: TRBV7-7
CDR3 protein: CASSLWAGGLTDTQYF; J gene: TRBJ2-3; V gene: TRBV28
CDR3 protein: CASSLDGDSYEQYF; J gene: TRBJ2-7; V gene: TRBV11-3
CDR3 protein: CASSRGYEQYF; J gene: TRBJ2-7; V gene: TRBV28
CDR3 protein: CASSAENRAETQYF; J gene: TRBJ2-5; V gene: TRBV9
CDR3 protein: CASSQAVKREAGDTQYF; J gene: TRBJ2-3; V gene: TRBV14
CDR3 protein: CSVVGGGFYEQYF; J gene: TRBJ2-7; V gene: TRBV29-1
CDR3 protein: CASSLEGLAGGTPYEQYF; J gene: TRBJ2-7; V gene: TRBV28
CDR3 protein: CASSLDGLSGANVLTF; J gene: TRBJ2-6; V gene: TRBV5-1
CDR3 protein: CASSLYQGGDYGYTF; J gene: TRBJ1-2; V gene: TRBV14
CDR3 protein: CAISESSGRGRAGGETQYF; J gene: TRBJ2-5; V gene: TRBV10-3
CDR3 protein: CASSYSAGQYF; J gene: TRBJ2-7; V gene: TRBV6-2/TRBV6-3
CDR3 protein: CASSDTGTGNYGYTF; J gene: TRBJ1-2; V gene: TRBV27
CDR3 protein: CASREGLQETQYF; J gene: TRBJ2-5; V gene: TRBV12-3/TRBV12-4
CDR3 protein: CASSGTDYGYTF; J gene: TRBJ1-2; V gene: TRBV9
CDR3 protein: CASSQPQGRTEAFF; J gene: TRBJ1-1; V gene: TRBV4-2
CDR3 protein: CASSLVQGSTEAFF; J gene: TRBJ1-1; V gene: TRBV7-9
CDR3 protein: CASSLQGASEKLFF; J gene: TRBJ1-4; V gene: TRBV18
CDR3 protein: CASSIQRTAGGYTF; J gene: TRBJ1-2; V gene: TRBV19
CDR3 protein: CASSLGRITSGRVYEQYF; J gene: TRBJ2-7; V gene: TRBV13
CDR3 protein: CASSLGQGSFDGYTF; J gene: TRBJ1-2; V gene: TRBV7-2
CDR3 protein: CASSEGTGGFGTDTQYF; J gene: TRBJ2-3; V gene: TRBV6-1
CDR3 protein: CASSPQGWGDTQYF; J gene: TRBJ2-3; V gene: TRBV11-2
CDR3 protein: CSVHTDRGAFF; J gene: TRBJ1-1; V gene: TRBV29-1
CDR3 protein: CASSWTGDDSGNTIYF; J gene: TRBJ1-3; V gene: TRBV9
CDR3 protein: CASSVTPQGVGQETQYF; J gene: TRBJ2-5; V gene: TRBV19
CDR3 protein: CASSPQGTGNTIYF; J gene: TRBJ1-3; V gene: TRBV5-1
CDR3 protein: CSAADRGNYGYTF; J gene: TRBJ1-2; V gene: TRBV29-1
CDR3 protein: CASSLGQARSRGYEKLFF; J gene: TRBJ1-4; V gene: TRBV13
CDR3 protein: CASSPGQSSGANVLTF; J gene: TRBJ2-6; V gene: TRBV18
CDR3 protein: CASSSRVSGNIQYF; J gene: TRBJ2-4; V gene: TRBV27
CDR3 protein: CASTQGYEQYF; J gene: TRBJ2-7; V gene: TRBV27
CDR3 protein: CASSLPTDRGRYSPLHF; J gene: TRBJ1-6; V gene: TRBV27
CDR3 protein: CASSFSQAYEQYF; J gene: TRBJ2-7; V gene: TRBV7-2
CDR3 protein: CASTGDSYEQYF; J gene: TRBJ2-7; V gene: TRBV11-2
CDR3 protein: CASSLVRQKNEKLFF; J gene: TRBJ1-4; V gene: TRBV7-2
CDR3 protein: CASSQGQGAPFKLFF; J gene: TRBJ1-4; V gene: TRBV14
CDR3 protein: CASSPSTGVETQYF; J gene: TRBJ2-5; V gene: TRBV27
CDR3 protein: CASSPGTGYEQYF; J gene: TRBJ2-7; V gene: TRBV18
CDR3 protein: CASSRGVDTEAFF; J gene: TRBJ1-1; V gene: TRBV25-1
CDR3 protein: CAWTQKGARELFF; J gene: TRBJ2-2; V gene: TRBV30
CDR3 protein: CASSPDGTTSTGELFF; J gene: TRBJ2-2; V gene: TRBV5-1
CDR3 protein: CASSKTGLGGYTF; J gene: TRBJ1-2; V gene: TRBV5-5
CDR3 protein: CASSPGQGVLRQPQHF; J gene: TRBJ1-5; V gene: TRBV18
CDR3 protein: CASSRPPGLAHNEQFF; J gene: TRBJ2-1; V gene: TRBV14
CDR3 protein: CASSEGGSSYNEQFF; J gene: TRBJ2-1; V gene: TRBV6-5
CDR3 protein: CASSERTRGNSPLHF; J gene: TRBJ1-6; V gene: TRBV6-1
CDR3 protein: CASSQSALLNSPLHF; J gene: TRBJ1-6; V gene: TRBV4-2
CDR3 protein: CASSSTGGNNQPQHF; J gene: TRBJ1-5; V gene: TRBV9
CDR3 protein: CASSLGDSYGYTF; J gene: TRBJ1-2; V gene: TRBV27
CDR3 protein: CASSTGTGNSPLHF; J gene: TRBJ1-6; V gene: TRBV18
CDR3 protein: CASSYAGASYEQYF; J gene: TRBJ2-7; V gene: TRBV6-5
CDR3 protein: CSVAQGAGAFF; J gene: TRBJ1-1; V gene: TRBV29-1
CDR3 protein: CASSPAQGVGTGELFF; J gene: TRBJ2-2; V gene: TRBV5-1
CDR3 protein: CATSDLSGLNEQFF; J gene: TRBJ2-1; V gene: TRBV24-1
CDR3 protein: CATVGTNTGELFF; J gene: TRBJ2-2; V gene: TRBV24-1